A selection of T cell receptor beta chains follows, all from one sample in a study of T cells in Graves' hyperthyroidism and ophthalmopathy. TCRdb re-called the multiplex PCR reads through MiXCR, storing one row per CDR3 protein. The sample gives roughly 400,000 distinct CDR3 sequences, around 15% of which show up once; 25% to 30% is in the top ten. The sample taken for sequencing was blood. The receptors stem from a man aged 50-59 years with Graves' ophthalmopathy. Both conserved end residues are part of each CDR3. Fields, in order: CDR3 length, V gene, clone size, J gene, D gene, CDR3 DNA, CDR3 protein. D genes are given only for firm matches. A clone size is listed for some rows: how often the clone was seen (once, few, many), or a class if it is expanded.

14	TRBV3-1	many	TRBJ2-7	TRBD1	TGTGCCAGCAGTGCAGGGGGCGGCTCCTACGAGCAGTACTTC	CASSAGGGSYEQYF
13	TRBV6-1	NA	TRBJ2-4	NA	TGTGCCAGCAGTCCAGCGATCGGGTCCGCTCAGTACTTC	CASSPAIGSAQYF
15	TRBV11-2	NA	TRBJ2-5	NA	TGTGCCAGCAGCTTAGATCGAGGAGGGAGAAAGACCCAGTACTTC	CASSLDRGGRKTQYF
13	TRBV29-1	NA	TRBJ2-7	TRBD2	TGCAGCGTTGGGGGACTAGCCCAGGGGGAGCAGTACTTC	CSVGGLAQGEQYF
15	TRBV9	few	TRBJ2-2	NA	TGTGCCAGCAGCGTAACGGGGTCGAACACCGGGGAGCTGTTTTTT	CASSVTGSNTGELFF
15	TRBV19	NA	TRBJ1-5	TRBD1	TGTGCCAGTAGTTCCGGGACAGGGTATAGTCAGCCCCAGCATTTT	CASSSGTGYSQPQHF
15	TRBV18	NA	TRBJ1-3	NA	TGTGCCAGCGATACAGGGTTGGAGTCTGGAAACACCATATATTTT	CASDTGLESGNTIYF
13	TRBV6-1	few	TRBJ1-1	NA	TGTGCCAGCAGAACCTCGGAGAACACTGAAGCTTTCTTT	CASRTSENTEAFF
14	TRBV7-9	many	TRBJ2-7	NA	TGTGCCAGCAGCTCCCCGGAGACTATCTACGAGCAGTACTTC	CASSSPETIYEQYF
15	TRBV7-2	many	TRBJ2-1	TRBD2	TGTGCCAGCAGCTTACTAGCGGGAGTCTACAATGAGCAGTTCTTC	CASSLLAGVYNEQFF
13	TRBV12-3/TRBV12-4	NA	TRBJ1-2	NA	TGTGCCAGCAATAAACAGGGTGGCCATGGCTACACCTTC	CASNKQGGHGYTF
13	TRBV5-1	many	TRBJ1-1	NA	TGCGCCAGCAGCTTGGGCAAAGACGTTGAAGCTTTCTTT	CASSLGKDVEAFF
12	TRBV3-1	few	TRBJ2-7	NA	TGTGCCAGCAGCCAAGCGAACTACGAGCAGTACTTC	CASSQANYEQYF
16	TRBV6-1	many	TRBJ2-1	TRBD2	TGTGCCAGCAGTTCCACGACTAGCGGGAGGGGTAATGAGCAGTTCTTC	CASSSTTSGRGNEQFF
13	TRBV28	many	TRBJ1-5	NA	TGTGCCAGCCGAGTAAGCGGCAATCAGCCCCAGCATTTT	CASRVSGNQPQHF
14	TRBV27	many	TRBJ2-7	NA	TGTGCCAGCAGTCCGCGTAAAGCCACCTACGAGCAGTACTTC	CASSPRKATYEQYF
14	TRBV3-1	many	TRBJ2-1	NA	TGTGCCAGCAGCCTATATGTCCCTGGCAATGAGCAGTTCTTC	CASSLYVPGNEQFF
15	TRBV20-1	NA	TRBJ1-3	NA	TGCAGTGCTAGAGATCCCAGGGACTTCGGAAACACCATATATTTT	CSARDPRDFGNTIYF
14	TRBV12-3/TRBV12-4	NA	TRBJ2-7	TRBD1	TGTGCCAGCAGTCGGACAGGGAAAGTCTACGAGCAGTACTTC	CASSRTGKVYEQYF
14	TRBV29-1	many	TRBJ1-1	NA	TGCAGCGCCCGTACCTTACAGGGCTCCCCTGAAGCTTTCTTT	CSARTLQGSPEAFF
14	TRBV12-3/TRBV12-4	few	TRBJ2-1	TRBD2	TGTGCCAGCAGGGGGACTAGCGGTGCGGGTGAGCAGTTCTTC	CASRGTSGAGEQFF
13	TRBV12-3/TRBV12-4	few	TRBJ2-6	TRBD1	TGTGCCAGCAGCCCGACAGGGGAAATCGTCCTGACTTTC	CASSPTGEIVLTF
12	TRBV30	many	TRBJ2-7	NA	TGTGCCATTCAGGGGGGGGCACGGGAGCAGTACTTC	CAIQGGAREQYF
14	TRBV2	many	TRBJ2-3	NA	TGTGCCAGCAGTGACCAGTCCCGTACAGATACGCAGTATTTT	CASSDQSRTDTQYF
13	TRBV20-1	NA	TRBJ2-7	NA	TGCAGTGCTACCGGGAGTGCAGGCTACGAGCAGTACTTC	CSATGSAGYEQYF
16	TRBV24-1	few	TRBJ1-5	NA	TGTGCCACCACCCGGTCACACCTGGTTGGCAATCAGCCCCAGCATTTT	CATTRSHLVGNQPQHF
19	TRBV19	NA	TRBJ2-7	TRBD2	TGTGCCAGTAGTATCGGTAGACTAGCGGGAGACCCCGTCCCCTACGAGCAGTACTTC	CASSIGRLAGDPVPYEQYF
14	TRBV9	few	TRBJ2-3	TRBD2	TGTGCCAGCACCGGGGCGGGAGGCAGCGATACGCAGTATTTT	CASTGAGGSDTQYF
16	TRBV28	many	TRBJ1-5	TRBD1	TGTGCCAGCAGTTCCCCGGGACAGGGGAGCAATCAGCCCCAGCATTTT	CASSSPGQGSNQPQHF